A selection of T cell receptor beta chains follows, all from one sample in a study of T cells in Graves' hyperthyroidism and ophthalmopathy. TCRdb reanalysed the multiplex PCR reads using MiXCR and keeps one entry per CDR3 protein. Of 270,000 or so distinct CDR3 sequences in the sample, nearly 15% were seen once. Sequenced material: blood. All receptors come from a woman aged 45-60 years with Graves' hyperthyroidism that later progressed to Graves' ophthalmopathy. Each CDR3 is given with its conserved first and last residue. The D gene is left open where the match is weak. A row's size may be missing; if present it is once, few, many or a size class.

few	NA	TRBV19	TRBJ2-5	TGTGCCAGTAGGGCGGGACAGATAGAAGAGACCCAGTACTTC	CASRAGQIEETQYF
many	NA	TRBV7-9	TRBJ2-7	TGTGCCAGCAGCTTATACAGGGCTGTCGAGCAGTACTTC	CASSLYRAVEQYF
many	NA	TRBV3-1	TRBJ1-2	TGTGCCAGCAGCCCGATCGCACGGACAGATAACTATGGCTACACCTTC	CASSPIARTDNYGYTF
many	NA	TRBV20-1	TRBJ2-2	TGCAGTGCTAGAGATTTTGGCACCGGGGAGCTGTTTTTT	CSARDFGTGELFF
NA	NA	TRBV5-1	TRBJ2-3	TGCGCCAGCAGCTTGGCCGGAATAACTAGCACAGATACGCAGTATTTT	CASSLAGITSTDTQYF
many	NA	TRBV28	TRBJ1-5	TGTGCCAGCAGTTCTGTACAGGGTGATAGCAATCAGCCCCAGCATTTT	CASSSVQGDSNQPQHF
few	NA	TRBV20-1	TRBJ1-4	TGCAGTGCTGGAGGGGTTCGAGAAAAACTGTTTTTT	CSAGGVREKLFF
NA	NA	TRBV5-1	TRBJ1-2	TGCGCCAGCAGCCAAAACCCCCGGGCTTCGGGGGGCTACACCTTC	CASSQNPRASGGYTF
many	NA	TRBV5-1	TRBJ2-6	TGCGCCAGCAAAGGAGCAGGGGGGGCCAACGTCCTGACTTTC	CASKGAGGANVLTF
many	NA	TRBV5-1	TRBJ2-7	TGCGCCAGCTCTCCGAACAGGGTTGCCTACGAGCAGTACTTC	CASSPNRVAYEQYF
many	NA	TRBV28	TRBJ2-3	TGTGCCAGCAGTTTATCGGGGTACACAGATACGCAGTATTTT	CASSLSGYTDTQYF
many	NA	TRBV5-1	TRBJ2-7	TGCGCCAGCAGCCTGGGACTGAACGAGCAGTACTTC	CASSLGLNEQYF
many	NA	TRBV9	TRBJ2-7	TGTGCCAGCAGCGTAGATTGGGACTTATCCTACGAGCAGTACTTC	CASSVDWDLSYEQYF
few	TRBD2	TRBV13	TRBJ2-7	TGTGCCAGCAGCTCTCAGCGGGGCTCCTACGAGCAGTACTTC	CASSSQRGSYEQYF
many	TRBD2	TRBV18	TRBJ2-1	TGTGCCAGCTCACCGGGTAGCGGGGGACCCAATGAGCAGTTCTTC	CASSPGSGGPNEQFF
many	NA	TRBV3-1	TRBJ1-4	TGTGCCAGCAGCCCAGGAGACAGGAGGTATGAAAAACTGTTTTTT	CASSPGDRRYEKLFF